The rows below give T cell receptor beta chains drawn from one sample of a study of PD-1 blockade in classical Hodgkin lymphoma. Some clones are missing from TCRdb's copy, which holds only in-frame ones; the method was immunoSEQ multiplex PCR. The sample shows under 30,000 clones, 80% to 95% of them seen only once. The sequencing sample was made of peripheral blood mononuclear cells (PBMCs). These receptors all come from a human donor with classical Hodgkin lymphoma. Both conserved end residues are part of each CDR3. D genes are given only for firm matches. The size field is filled for only some rows; it gives once, few, many or a size class.

J: TRBJ2-5; V: TRBV19; D: -; size: -; CDR3: CASTTSVQETQYF; DNA: TGTGCCAGTACCACCTCCGTGCAAGAGACCCAGTACTTC
J: TRBJ2-2; V: TRBV18; D: TRBD2; size: once; CDR3: CASSLGTSGSAGELFF; DNA: TGTGCCAGCTCACTTGGGACTAGCGGGAGCGCCGGGGAGCTGTTTTTT
J: TRBJ2-1; V: TRBV9; D: TRBD2; size: -; CDR3: CASSVGLAGEQFF; DNA: TGTGCCAGCAGCGTAGGACTAGCGGGAGAGCAGTTCTTC
J: TRBJ2-3; V: TRBV19; D: TRBD2; size: -; CDR3: CASSIRAGGPVGTDTQYF; DNA: TGTGCCAGTAGTATTCGGGCGGGAGGGCCAGTTGGCACAGATACGCAGTATTTT
J: TRBJ2-7; V: TRBV28; D: TRBD1; size: -; CDR3: CASSAPGQGYEQYF; DNA: TGTGCCAGCAGTGCGCCGGGACAGGGCTACGAGCAGTACTTC
J: TRBJ1-1; V: TRBV7-2; D: -; size: -; CDR3: CASSLSQGNTEAFF; DNA: TGTGCCAGCAGCTTATCACAGGGGAACACTGAAGCTTTCTTT
J: TRBJ2-5; V: TRBV5-1; D: -; size: -; CDR3: CASSFGETQYF; DNA: TGCGCCAGCAGCTTCGGGGAGACCCAGTACTTC
J: TRBJ2-2; V: TRBV2; D: -; size: -; CDR3: CASRVGASEGGELFF; DNA: TGTGCCAGCAGAGTGGGGGCTAGCGAAGGCGGGGAGCTGTTTTTT
J: TRBJ2-5; V: TRBV11-3; D: TRBD1; size: -; CDR3: CASSTRTGGLHF; DNA: TGTGCCAGCAGCACGCGGACAGGGGGACTCCACTTC
J: TRBJ2-3; V: TRBV7-2; D: -; size: -; CDR3: CASSLLFHTQYF; DNA: TGTGCCAGCAGCTTACTTTTTCATACGCAGTATTTT
J: TRBJ2-3; V: TRBV5-1; D: -; size: -; CDR3: CASRQDYGGFENTQYF; DNA: TGCGCCAGCAGGCAGGACTATGGCGGATTCGAAAATACGCAGTATTTT
J: TRBJ2-2; V: TRBV5-1; D: -; size: once; CDR3: CASSPARGHDGELFF; DNA: TGCGCCAGCAGTCCCGCCCGGGGGCATGACGGGGAGCTGTTTTTT
J: TRBJ2-3; V: TRBV28; D: -; size: -; CDR3: CASSTHLAGATDTQYF; DNA: TGTGCCAGCAGTACACATCTTGCAGGAGCCACAGATACGCAGTATTTT
J: TRBJ1-4; V: TRBV21-1; D: -; size: -; CDR3: CASTPGTGVRAGEKLFF; DNA: TGTGCCAGCACCCCCGGGACAGGAGTTAGGGCAGGGGAAAAACTGTTTTTT
J: TRBJ2-7; V: TRBV7-9; D: TRBD1; size: once; CDR3: CASSAIGTGYHYF; DNA: TGTGCCAGCAGCGCGATCGGGACAGGGTATCATTACTTC
J: TRBJ2-3; V: TRBV28; D: -; size: -; CDR3: CASSIHGRGADTQYF; DNA: TGTGCCAGCAGTATCCACGGGAGAGGGGCAGATACGCAGTATTTT
J: TRBJ2-1; V: TRBV5-1; D: TRBD2; size: once; CDR3: CASSPNLLAGVPNEQFF; DNA: TGCGCCAGCAGCCCGAACCTACTAGCGGGAGTTCCCAATGAGCAGTTCTTC
J: TRBJ2-7; V: TRBV20-1; D: -; size: -; CDR3: CSARESYEQYF; DNA: TGCAGTGCTAGAGAAAGCTACGAGCAGTACTTC
J: TRBJ1-5; V: TRBV6-5; D: -; size: -; CDR3: CASSYSRGPGQPQHF; DNA: TGTGCCAGCAGTTACTCGCGGGGGCCAGGTCAGCCCCAGCATTTT
J: TRBJ2-5; V: TRBV6-5; D: TRBD2; size: once; CDR3: CASSYSAGRVETQYF; DNA: TGTGCCAGCAGTTACTCAGCGGGACGCGTTGAGACCCAGTACTTC
J: TRBJ1-1; V: TRBV11-2; D: -; size: -; CDR3: CASSSFLDSEAFF; DNA: TGTGCCAGCAGCTCCTTCTTAGACAGCGAAGCTTTCTTT
J: TRBJ1-2; V: TRBV6-6; D: -; size: once; CDR3: CASRGLYGYTF; DNA: TGTGCCAGCAGGGGGCTCTATGGCTACACCTTC
J: TRBJ2-2; V: TRBV7-2; D: TRBD1; size: -; CDR3: CASSRQGYYTGELFF; DNA: TGTGCCAGCAGCAGACAGGGGTACTACACCGGGGAGCTGTTTTTT
J: TRBJ2-6; V: TRBV7-2; D: -; size: -; CDR3: CASSLAAGANVLTF; DNA: TGTGCCAGCAGCTTAGCTGCCGGGGCCAACGTCCTGACTTTC
J: TRBJ1-1; V: TRBV20-1; D: -; size: -; CDR3: CSARGNTEAFF; DNA: TGCAGTGCGAGGGGAAACACTGAAGCTTTCTTT
J: TRBJ2-7; V: TRBV12-1; D: -; size: -; CDR3: CASSFEVIGQGRWYF; DNA: TGTGCCAGCAGCTTTGAGGTTATAGGCCAGGGGAGGTGGTACTTC
J: TRBJ2-7; V: TRBV4-1; D: TRBD2; size: -; CDR3: CASSQGPAPGGLHEQYF; DNA: TGCGCCAGCAGCCAAGGCCCCGCTCCGGGAGGGTTGCACGAGCAGTACTTC
J: TRBJ2-3; V: TRBV12-5; D: -; size: -; CDR3: CASGLSGELTDTQYF; DNA: TGTGCTAGTGGTTTGTCGGGAGAGCTCACAGATACGCAGTATTTT
J: TRBJ1-1; V: TRBV18; D: TRBD1; size: -; CDR3: CASSPLNRGTEAFF; DNA: TGTGCCAGCTCACCACTTAACAGGGGCACTGAAGCTTTCTTT
J: TRBJ2-3; V: TRBV2; D: -; size: once; CDR3: CASRRLIATDTQYF; DNA: TGTGCCAGCAGGCGGCTGATAGCGACAGATACGCAGTATTTT
J: TRBJ2-5; V: TRBV5-1; D: -; size: -; CDR3: CASSPGTSYKGTQYF; DNA: TGCGCCAGCAGCCCCGGGACATCCTATAAAGGGACCCAGTACTTC
J: TRBJ1-3; V: TRBV18; D: -; size: -; CDR3: CASSPPANRDTIYF; DNA: TGTGCCAGCTCACCACCGGCCAACAGGGACACCATATATTTT
J: TRBJ1-1; V: TRBV7-2; D: -; size: -; CDR3: CASRGALSGTEAFF; DNA: TGTGCCAGCAGAGGTGCCCTCTCCGGCACTGAAGCTTTCTTT
J: TRBJ2-7; V: TRBV7-9; D: -; size: once; CDR3: CASSLGRGLSYEQYF; DNA: TGTGCCAGCAGCTTAGGCCGGGGACTTTCCTACGAGCAGTACTTC
J: TRBJ2-5; V: TRBV29-1; D: TRBD1; size: -; CDR3: CSADRQGVETQYF; DNA: TGCAGCGCTGATAGACAGGGTGTAGAGACCCAGTACTTC
J: TRBJ2-4; V: TRBV16; D: -; size: -; CDR3: CASSLAGLGNIQYF; DNA: TGTGCCAGCAGCCTTGCCGGGTTAGGAAACATTCAGTACTTC
J: TRBJ2-1; V: TRBV5-1; D: -; size: -; CDR3: CASRSDPSEVYEQFF; DNA: TGCGCCAGCAGATCCGACCCGTCCGAGGTGTATGAGCAGTTCTTC
J: TRBJ2-5; V: TRBV7-8; D: -; size: -; CDR3: CASSLAVSWAETQYF; DNA: TGTGCCAGCAGCTTAGCGGTCAGTTGGGCAGAGACCCAGTACTTC
J: TRBJ2-5; V: TRBV9; D: -; size: once; CDR3: CASSVRIGGETQYF; DNA: TGTGCCAGCAGCGTAAGAATAGGTGGTGAGACCCAGTACTTC
J: TRBJ1-3; V: TRBV19; D: TRBD1; size: -; CDR3: CASSTGQATSGNTIYF; DNA: TGTGCCAGTTCCACCGGACAGGCGACTTCTGGAAACACCATATATTTT
J: TRBJ2-3; V: TRBV6-6; D: -; size: -; CDR3: CASSYFAAGRDTQYF; DNA: TGTGCCAGCAGTTACTTTGCGGCGGGTCGGGATACGCAGTATTTT
J: TRBJ2-3; V: TRBV5-1; D: TRBD2; size: once; CDR3: CASSLLAGEADTQYF; DNA: TGCGCCAGCAGCTTACTAGCGGGAGAGGCAGATACGCAGTATTTT
J: TRBJ2-1; V: TRBV7-2; D: TRBD2; size: once; CDR3: CASSESGSFYNEQFF; DNA: TGTGCCAGCAGCGAGAGCGGGAGTTTCTACAATGAGCAGTTCTTC
J: TRBJ2-5; V: TRBV5-6; D: -; size: -; CDR3: CASSLWYQETQYF; DNA: TGTGCCAGCAGCCTATGGTACCAAGAGACCCAGTACTTC
J: TRBJ2-1; V: TRBV2; D: TRBD1; size: -; CDR3: CASSFGTGYNEQFF; DNA: TGTGCCAGCAGTTTCGGGACAGGGTACAATGAGCAGTTCTTC
J: TRBJ2-3; V: TRBV19; D: -; size: -; CDR3: CASSIAPGLDTQYF; DNA: TGTGCCAGTAGTATAGCCCCGGGATTAGATACGCAGTATTTT
J: TRBJ2-1; V: TRBV19; D: TRBD2; size: once; CDR3: CASGGTSGNYIVEQFF; DNA: TGTGCCAGTGGAGGGACTAGCGGGAATTATATTGTTGAGCAGTTCTTC
J: TRBJ2-6; V: TRBV28; D: -; size: once; CDR3: CASSTTGGANVLTF; DNA: TGTGCCAGCAGCACCACAGGGGGGGCCAACGTCCTGACTTTC
J: TRBJ2-7; V: TRBV27; D: TRBD1; size: -; CDR3: CASSMDRDYEQYF; DNA: TGTGCCAGCAGTATGGACAGGGACTACGAGCAGTACTTC